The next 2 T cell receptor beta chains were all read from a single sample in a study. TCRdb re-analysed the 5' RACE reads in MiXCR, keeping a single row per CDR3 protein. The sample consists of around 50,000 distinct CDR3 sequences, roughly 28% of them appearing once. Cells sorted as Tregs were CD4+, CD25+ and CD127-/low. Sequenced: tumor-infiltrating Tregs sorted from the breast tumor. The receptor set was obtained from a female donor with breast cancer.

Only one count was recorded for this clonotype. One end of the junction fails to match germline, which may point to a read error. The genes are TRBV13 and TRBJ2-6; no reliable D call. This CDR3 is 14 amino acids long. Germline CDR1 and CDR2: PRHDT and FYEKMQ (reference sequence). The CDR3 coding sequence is TGTGCCAGCAGCTTAGGGCGGTGGGCCAACGGCCTGACTTTC. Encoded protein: CASSLGRWANGLTF. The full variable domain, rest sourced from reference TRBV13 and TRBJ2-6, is AAGVIQSPRHLIKEKRETATLKCYPIPRHDTVYWYQQGPGQDPQFLISFYEKMQSDKGSIPDRFSAQQFSDYHSELNMSSLELGDSALYFCASSLGRWANGLTFGAGSRLTVL.

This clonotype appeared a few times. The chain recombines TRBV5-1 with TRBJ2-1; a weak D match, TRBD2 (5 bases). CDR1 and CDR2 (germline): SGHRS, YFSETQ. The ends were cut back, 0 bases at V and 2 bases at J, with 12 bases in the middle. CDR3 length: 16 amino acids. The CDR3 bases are TGCGCCAGCAGCTTGGCCCAGCGGCCCACCTACAATGAGCAGTTCTTC. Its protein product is CASSLAQRPTYNEQFF.